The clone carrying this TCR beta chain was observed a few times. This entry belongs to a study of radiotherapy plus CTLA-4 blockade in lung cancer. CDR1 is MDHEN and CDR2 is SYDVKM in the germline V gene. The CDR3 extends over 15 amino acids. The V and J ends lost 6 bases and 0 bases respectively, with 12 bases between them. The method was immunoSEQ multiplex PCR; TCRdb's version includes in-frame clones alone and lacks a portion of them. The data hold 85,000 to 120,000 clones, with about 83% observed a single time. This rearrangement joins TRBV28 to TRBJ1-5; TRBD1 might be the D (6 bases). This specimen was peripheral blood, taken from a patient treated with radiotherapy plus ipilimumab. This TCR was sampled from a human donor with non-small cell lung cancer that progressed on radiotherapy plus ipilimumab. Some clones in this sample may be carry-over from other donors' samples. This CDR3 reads CASRSGTNSNQPQHF. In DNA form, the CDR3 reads TGTGCCAGCAGGTCCGGGACAAATAGCAATCAGCCCCAGCATTTT.